These 8 T cell receptor beta chains originate from one sample sequenced in a study of T cell responses to AZD1222 COVID-19 vaccine. Clones were sequenced by immunoSEQ multiplex PCR, and TCRdb holds only the in-frame ones, with some missing. The sample records more than 20,000 clones, around 90% being singletons. Sequencing was performed on peripheral blood, taken 28 days after the second AZD1222 dose. The receptors derive from an adult who received the AZD1222 COVID-19 vaccine.

The chain carries TRBV3-1 (or the pseudogene TRBV3-2) and TRBJ1-5; 8 nucleotides agree with TRBD1. CDR3 length: 15 amino acids. Germline V CDR1 and CDR2: LGHDT, YNNKEL (reference sequence). Losses at the gene ends were 3 bases for V and 4 bases for J; bases not matched to a gene: 5. This chain's CDR3 is CASSQGQAPNQPQHF. The DNA for the CDR3 is TGTGCCAGCAGCCAGGGACAGGCCCCAAATCAGCCCCAGCATTTT.

The V call is TRBV19, the J call TRBJ2-2, with D perhaps matching TRBD1 or TRBD2 (5 bases each). The V end was cut by 9 bases, the J end by 6 bases, with 17 bases between. The CDR3 totals 14 residues. The germline CDR1 and CDR2 sequences are LNHDA and SQIVND (reference sequence). The CDR3 spells CASQKGRGAGELFF. The CDR3 DNA reads TGTGCCAGCCAAAAGGGACGCGGCGCCGGGGAGCTGTTTTTT.

The chain couples TRBV19 to TRBJ2-1; 7 positions agree with TRBD1. Per germline, CDR1 LNHDA and CDR2 SQIVND (reference sequence). Unmatched junction bases numbered 1, after V lost 9 bases and J lost 2 bases. This CDR3 contains 12 residues. CDR3 residues: CARTGPYNEQFF. CDR3 bases: TGTGCCAGGACAGGGCCCTACAATGAGCAGTTCTTC.

This clone has just one count. The V and J genes are TRBV28 and TRBJ2-1; 9 nucleotides agree with TRBD1. Germline V lookup: CDR1 MDHEN, CDR2 SYDVKM. Trimming cost V 4 bases and J 0 bases; bases outside gene matches: 4. CDR3 length: 16 amino acids. The CDR3 sequence is CASSSPDRGSYNEQFF. CDR3 in DNA: TGTGCCAGCAGTTCTCCGGACAGGGGCTCCTACAATGAGCAGTTCTTC. The full variable domain, in which reference TRBV28 and TRBJ2-1 provide the parts outside the CDR3, is DVKVTQSSRYLVKRTGEKVFLECVQDMDHENMFWYRQDPGLGLRLIYFSYDVKMKEKGDIPEGYSVSREKKERFSLILESASTNQTSMYLCASSSPDRGSYNEQFFGPGTRLTVL.

The gene calls are TRBV4-3 and TRBJ1-2; tentative D call: TRBD1 (5 bases). The V gene's germline CDR1 is LGHNA and CDR2 YSLEER. This CDR3 is built from 16 residues. V gave up 0 bases and J gave up 3 bases, with 14 bases separating them. CDR3 region: CASSQDWGGPHYGYTF. Here the CDR3 DNA reads TGCGCCAGCAGCCAAGATTGGGGGGGACCGCACTATGGCTACACCTTC.

V is TRBV29-1 and J is TRBJ1-3; D is perhaps TRBD1 (5 bases). CDR1 and CDR2 from the germline V gene are SQVTM and ANQGSEA. The CDR3 runs to 15 residues. V was shortened by 4 bases and J by 0 bases, with 13 bases between the two germline ends. Written as DNA, the CDR3 is TGCAGCGTTGTAGAAGGGGCTCTCTCTGGAAACACCATATATTTT. It yields the protein CSVVEGALSGNTIYF. The full variable domain, completed using reference TRBV29-1 and TRBJ1-3, is SAVISQKPSRDICQRGTSLTIQCQVDSQVTMMFWYRQQPGQSLTLIATANQGSEATYESGFVIDKFPISRPNLTFSTLTVSNMSPEDSSIYLCSVVEGALSGNTIYFGEGSWLTVV.

The V and J genes are TRBV6-2 or TRBV6-3 and TRBJ1-5; the D gene is possibly TRBD1 (6 bases). V lost 5 bases and J lost 5, with 10 bases in between. The CDR3 spans 13 residues. Germline loops: CDR1 MNHEY, CDR2 SVGEGT. The CDR3 nucleotides are TGTGCCAGCAGTCCGGACAGAGATCAGCCCCAGCATTTT. Its translation: CASSPDRDQPQHF.

This clone has a handful of counts. J is TRBJ1-5 and V is TRBV28, with D uncertain. Germline CDR1 reads MDHEN; CDR2 reads SYDVKM. With 3 bases removed from V and 1 base from J, the gap between germline ends came to 7 bases. The CDR3 spans 14 residues. This chain's CDR3 is CASSLGGSNQPQHF. The CDR3 DNA sequence: TGTGCCAGCAGTTTGGGAGGAAGCAATCAGCCCCAGCATTTT.